Here is one T cell receptor beta chain with its context. Its antigen remains unknown. These data come from a study of PD-1 blockade in classical Hodgkin lymphoma. Whole-study findings and limits: When set against healthy donors, newly diagnosed patients were reported to show lower baseline TCR diversity. Although disease activity or prior therapy may be involved, causes of the repertoire differences remain undefined.

Time point specified: newly diagnosed, previously untreated cHL patient sample. PBMCs representing newly diagnosed, untreated classical Hodgkin lymphoma functioned as the comparison. TCRdb keeps only in-frame clones here, not all; method: immunoSEQ multiplex PCR. The sample lists some 23,000 clones, roughly 94% occurring once. The germline gives CDR1 SNHLY, CDR2 FYNNEI. The CDR3 covers 15 residues. Losses at the gene ends were 2 bases for V and 1 base for J; bases not matched to a gene: 3. This rearrangement joins TRBV2 to TRBJ2-5; TRBD2 agrees at 8 bases. This TCR came from a human donor with classical Hodgkin lymphoma. The sample was peripheral blood mononuclear cells (PBMCs). The chain's CDR3 is CASSERTSPQETQYF. For the CDR3, the DNA is TGTGCCAGCAGTGAAAGGACTAGCCCCCAAGAGACCCAGTACTTC.